One sample yielded the 6 T cell receptor beta chains listed below, sequenced in a study of shared T cell receptors in the human thymus. TCRdb's table, derived via immunoSEQ multiplex PCR, lists solely in-frame clones and lacks some. The top ten clones hold around 0.013% of a sample with 500,000 to 550,000 clones, around three quarters of them seen once. A further study also used this sample, focusing on human thymus T cells.

The sequenced sample was thymocytes. These receptors were taken from a boy younger than two with a congenital heart defect.

V is TRBV7-2 and J is TRBJ2-4; 7 nucleotides match TRBD2. Germline lookup yields CDR1 SGHTA and CDR2 FQGNSA. The CDR3 consists of 14 residues. V lost 1 base to trimming and J lost 8 bases; unmatched junction nucleotides: 5. The CDR3 DNA sequence: TGTGCCAGCAGCTTAGATTGGGACTACCACATTCAGTACTTC. This sequence encodes CASSLDWDYHIQYF. The full variable domain, in which reference TRBV7-2 and TRBJ2-4 provide the parts outside the CDR3, is GAGVSQSPSNKVTEKGKDVELRCDPISGHTALYWYRQSLGQGLEFLIYFQGNSAPDKSGLPSDRFSAERTGGSVSTLTIQRTQQEDSAVYLCASSLDWDYHIQYFGAGTRLSVL.

The V and J genes are TRBV4-1 and TRBJ2-5, with TRBD1 matching 8 bases. Germline trimming cut 0 bases from V and 4 bases from J; bases unmatched to any gene: 10. The CDR3 runs to 17 residues. Germline CDR1 MGHRA, CDR2 YSYEKL. CDR3 in amino acids: CASSQDRTGCSSETQYF. CDR3 nucleotide sequence: TGCGCCAGCAGCCAAGATAGGACAGGGTGTTCATCAGAGACCCAGTACTTC.

The chain recombines TRBV4-2 with TRBJ2-7; D not resolved. CDR1 and CDR2 from the germline V gene are LGHNA and YNFKEQ. The germline V and J ends were trimmed by 1 base and 3 bases, with 7 bases remaining between them. The CDR3 is 13 residues long. The CDR3 DNA is TGTGCCAGCAGCCAAGGGCAGGACTACGAGCAGTACTTC. This codes for CASSQGQDYEQYF.

The V and J genes are TRBV7-6 and TRBJ1-4; D unclear. Germline assignment: CDR1 SGHVS and CDR2 FNYEAQ. Trimming removed 4 bases at V and 5 bases at J, with 20 bases between. The CDR3 consists of 17 residues. The CDR3 region is CASSSSHERHSNEKLFF. CDR3 bases: TGTGCCAGCAGCTCCAGCCACGAGAGACACTCGAATGAAAAACTGTTTTTT.

A few counts support this clone. The chain joins TRBV30 to TRBJ2-5; weak D call: TRBD2 (5 bases). In germline, CDR1 is GTSNPN, CDR2 SVGIG (reference sequence). The CDR3 has 15 amino acids. With 1 base removed from V and 0 bases from J, the gap between germline ends came to 12 bases. The CDR3 loop reads CAWSAAVGYQETQYF. The CDR3 DNA reads TGTGCCTGGAGTGCAGCGGTGGGGTACCAAGAGACCCAGTACTTC.

This clone was picked up one time. The rearrangement joins TRBV4-3 to TRBJ2-7; D is uncertain. The CDR3 is 15 residues long. Per the germline V gene, CDR1 is LGHNA and CDR2 is YSLEER. V was shortened by 4 bases and J by 4 bases, with 17 bases between the two germline ends. CDR3 coding DNA: TGCGCCAGCAGCCTATCCCTGCAGGTTCGGTACGAGCAGTACTTC. Translating it yields CASSLSLQVRYEQYF.